These T cell receptor beta chains were read from a single sample in a study of T cell responses to AZD1222 COVID-19 vaccine. Method: immunoSEQ multiplex PCR; TCRdb's copy keeps in-frame clones and lacks some. The sample records some 94,000 clones, roughly 87% being singletons. The starting material was peripheral blood, obtained 28 days after the second AZD1222 dose. All receptors come from an adult who received the AZD1222 COVID-19 vaccine. Both conserved end residues are trimmed from each CDR3. The order of the fields is V gene, CDR3 protein.

TRBV30 | AWTAMGRGGMNTEAF
TRBV7-9 | ASSRTTYQETQY
TRBV6-1 | ASSEVAGTNEKLF
TRBV4-1 | ASGLQSGANVLT
TRBV3-1/TRBV3-2 | ASSQELQTRGYT
TRBV29-1 | SVERRVAYEAF
TRBV6-5 | ASSYRSSGANVLT
TRBV11-2 | ASSRRGVTGELF
TRBV9 | ASSPRDSGANVLT
TRBV5-6 | ASSLLGGRGNTIY
TRBV7-8 | ASSLLLGVGNQPQH
TRBV5-6 | ASSSLEETEAF
TRBV7-9 | ASSLDRGHEQY
TRBV11-1 | ASSLNGPLATGELF
TRBV24-1 | ATSAGLNEQF
TRBV24-1 | ATSEPGPGQPQH
TRBV10-3 | AISESGGGGTEAF